The next 10 T cell receptor beta chains were all read from a single sample in a study of CD8 T cells in Susac syndrome. Reverse transcription used roughly 0.45 to 1 ug RNA and random hexamers. TCRdb reanalysed the immunoSEQ multiplex PCR reads using MiXCR and keeps one entry per CDR3 protein. Here the sample spans 100,000 to 150,000 distinct CDR3 sequences, just under 95% being singletons. Sequencing was done on a sample of CD4+ T cells from PBMCs. The receptors were sampled from a human donor in good health.

V and J are TRBV18 and TRBJ2-7, with 13 bases lining up with TRBD2. V lost 3 bases and J lost 4; bases outside the gene matches: 6. Germline V CDR1 and CDR2: KGHSH, LQKENI. The CDR3 spans 16 residues. CDR3 protein: CASSPPGLAGLYEQYF. DNA of the CDR3: TGTGCCAGCTCACCGCCGGGACTAGCGGGATTGTACGAGCAGTACTTC.

The chain joins TRBV7-2 to TRBJ1-2; possibly TRBD1 for D (5 bases). The V end was cut by 7 bases, the J end by 8 bases, with 17 bases between. Germline V CDR1 and CDR2: SGHTA, FQGNSA. The CDR3 is 13 amino acids. CDR3 nucleotides: TGTGCCAGCAAACGAGGCCTCAGGGAGGGCTACACCTTC. As protein: CASKRGLREGYTF.

The rearrangement uses TRBV6-6 and TRBJ2-3; 11 positions match TRBD1. V shed 7 bases, J shed 2 bases, and the junction held 2 bases outside the gene matches. This CDR3 has 14 residues. The germline gives CDR1 MNHNY, CDR2 SVGAGI (reference sequence). CDR3 DNA sequence: TGTGCCAGCATCGGACAGGGGGCCACAGATACGCAGTATTTT. Translating it yields CASIGQGATDTQYF.

The V and J genes are TRBV6-5 and TRBJ2-1; 7 bases align to TRBD2. V gave up 0 bases and J gave up 7 bases; unmatched junction bases: 12. The CDR3 sequence is 17 residues long. Per germline, CDR1 MNHEY and CDR2 SVGAGI. Here the CDR3 reads CASSYSVLPGGPNEQFF. The CDR3 nucleotides are TGTGCCAGCAGTTACTCGGTACTTCCGGGAGGCCCTAATGAGCAGTTCTTC.

The chain has TRBV27 and TRBJ1-1; TRBD1 is a possible D gene (6 bases). V was shortened by 2 bases and J by 4 bases, with 11 bases between the two germline ends. The germline V gene encodes CDR1 MNHEY and CDR2 SMNVEV (reference sequence). This CDR3 region has 14 residues. CDR3 DNA sequence: TGTGCCAGCAGTTTAAAGGGCAGGGGCACTGAAGCTTTCTTT. This translates into CASSLKGRGTEAFF.

This clonotype has just one count. The CDR3 nucleotides read TGTGCCAGCAGTGAAGACGGGGCGTACAATGAGCAGTTCTTC. Its protein product is CASSEDGAYNEQFF. This chain uses TRBV2 with TRBJ2-1, with D tentatively TRBD1 or TRBD2 (5 bases each). CDR3 size: 14 residues. V was trimmed by 1 base and J by 4 bases, leaving 8 bases between them. Germline V lookup: CDR1 SNHLY, CDR2 FYNNEI.

The chain has TRBV20-1 and TRBJ2-7, with D possibly being TRBD1 (6 bases). Per the germline V gene, CDR1 is DFQATT and CDR2 is SNEGSKA (reference sequence). The CDR3 has 14 amino acids. Here the CDR3 DNA reads TGCAGCGCAAAGGGGGTACAGGGATTCCCGGGGCAGTACTTC. It yields the protein CSAKGVQGFPGQYF.

The V and J genes are TRBV20-1 and TRBJ2-5; unclear D gene. The germline gives CDR1 DFQATT, CDR2 SNEGSKA (reference sequence). The CDR3 consists of 12 residues. The germline V and J ends were trimmed by 3 bases and 3 bases, with 8 bases remaining between them. CDR3 loop: CSASILKETQYF. CDR3 coding DNA: TGCAGTGCTAGTATACTGAAAGAGACCCAGTACTTC.

The chain joins TRBV9 to TRBJ1-1, with a weak D call TRBD1 (6 bases). The length of the CDR3 is 14 residues. Germline CDR1 is SGDLS and CDR2 is YYNGEE. V was shortened by 7 bases and J by 5 bases, with 18 bases between the two germline ends. CDR3 sequence reads: CASQNLRGRTEAFF. CDR3 nucleotides: TGTGCCAGCCAAAACCTGAGGGGGAGGACTGAAGCTTTCTTT.

The rearrangement joins TRBV7-2 to TRBJ2-7; D perhaps matches TRBD1 (6 bases). Germline V gene lookup returns CDR1 SGHTA and CDR2 FQGNSA. V lost 3 bases, J lost 5 bases, and 17 bases lay in between. CDR3 length: 15 residues. The CDR3 sequence: CASSFGYRAVDEQYF. CDR3 coding DNA: TGTGCCAGCAGCTTCGGGTACAGGGCGGTGGACGAGCAGTACTTC.